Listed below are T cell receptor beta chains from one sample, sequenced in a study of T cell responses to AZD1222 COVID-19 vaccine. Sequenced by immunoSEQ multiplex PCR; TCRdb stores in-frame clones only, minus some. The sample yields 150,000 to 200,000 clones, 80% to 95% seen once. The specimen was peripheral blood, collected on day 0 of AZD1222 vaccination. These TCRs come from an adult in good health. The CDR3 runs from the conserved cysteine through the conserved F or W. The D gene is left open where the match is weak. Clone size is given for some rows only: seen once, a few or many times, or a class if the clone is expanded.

CDR3: CASSDGGGLGTEAFF
DNA: TGTGCCAGCAGCGACGGGGGCGGTTTGGGCACTGAAGCTTTCTTT
size: NA
J: TRBJ1-1
V: TRBV9
D: NA

CDR3: CSVVLGNQPQHF
DNA: TGCAGCGTTGTATTGGGGAATCAGCCCCAGCATTTT
size: NA
J: TRBJ1-5
V: TRBV29-1
D: NA

CDR3: CSVGDRSSNEQFF
DNA: TGCAGCGTTGGGGACAGGTCGTCCAATGAGCAGTTCTTC
size: NA
J: TRBJ2-1
V: TRBV29-1
D: TRBD1

CDR3: CASSGRPGGPETQYF
DNA: TGTGCCAGCAGCGGCCGGCCGGGGGGGCCGGAGACCCAGTACTTC
size: NA
J: TRBJ2-5
V: TRBV9
D: TRBD2

CDR3: CSASDAGYNQPQHF
DNA: TGCAGTGCTAGTGATGCGGGGTACAATCAGCCCCAGCATTTT
size: NA
J: TRBJ1-5
V: TRBV20-1
D: NA

CDR3: CASSPGHMNTEAFF
DNA: TGTGCCAGCAGCCCCGGACACATGAACACTGAAGCTTTCTTT
size: NA
J: TRBJ1-1
V: TRBV3-1/TRBV3-2
D: NA

CDR3: CASSRSVDSNQPQHF
DNA: TGTGCCAGCTCACGATCGGTAGATAGCAATCAGCCCCAGCATTTT
size: few
J: TRBJ1-5
V: TRBV18
D: NA

CDR3: CASSLDHGNQPQHF
DNA: TGTGCCAGCAGCTTGGATCATGGGAATCAGCCCCAGCATTTT
size: NA
J: TRBJ1-5
V: TRBV5-5
D: NA

CDR3: CASIGPSTEAFF
DNA: TGTGCCTCGATTGGACCTTCCACTGAAGCTTTCTTT
size: NA
J: TRBJ1-1
V: TRBV19
D: NA

CDR3: CASSPLGQGTHHEQYF
DNA: TGTGCCAGCAGTCCCTTGGGACAGGGAACACACCACGAGCAGTACTTC
size: once
J: TRBJ2-7
V: TRBV27
D: TRBD1

CDR3: CASSLYSGSTEAFF
DNA: TGCGCCAGCAGCTTGTATTCGGGGAGTACTGAAGCTTTCTTT
size: NA
J: TRBJ1-1
V: TRBV5-1
D: NA

CDR3: CASTPFRGQEQYF
DNA: TGTGCCAGCACCCCCTTCAGGGGGCAAGAGCAGTACTTC
size: NA
J: TRBJ2-7
V: TRBV12-3/TRBV12-4
D: TRBD1

CDR3: CASSPLAGASTDTQYF
DNA: TGTGCCAGCAGCCCCCTAGCGGGGGCTAGCACAGATACGCAGTATTTT
size: NA
J: TRBJ2-3
V: TRBV3-1/TRBV3-2
D: TRBD2

CDR3: CASSLDRGRLRNTEAFF
DNA: TGTGCCAGCAGCTTGGACAGGGGGCGTTTAAGGAACACTGAAGCTTTCTTT
size: NA
J: TRBJ1-1
V: TRBV5-6
D: TRBD1

CDR3: CATSERPPERGSNQPQHF
DNA: TGTGCCACCAGCGAGAGGCCTCCGGAGAGGGGTAGCAATCAGCCCCAGCATTTT
size: NA
J: TRBJ1-5
V: TRBV15
D: NA

CDR3: CASSLSRYTEAFF
DNA: TGTGCCAGCAGTTTATCCCGGTACACTGAAGCTTTCTTT
size: NA
J: TRBJ1-1
V: TRBV28
D: NA

CDR3: CASSQSLGFRTGELFF
DNA: TGCGCCAGCAGTCAATCGTTGGGGTTTCGCACCGGGGAGCTGTTTTTT
size: NA
J: TRBJ2-2
V: TRBV23-1
D: NA

CDR3: CASSQNRDDHEAFF
DNA: TGTGCCAGCAGCCAAAACCGGGACGACCATGAAGCTTTCTTT
size: NA
J: TRBJ1-1
V: TRBV7-9
D: NA

CDR3: CASSSRVGTMNTEAFF
DNA: TGTGCCAGCAGCTCCCGGGTGGGAACAATGAACACTGAAGCTTTCTTT
size: NA
J: TRBJ1-1
V: TRBV4-2
D: NA

CDR3: CASSVEGRTQYF
DNA: TGTGCCAGCAGCGTAGAAGGGCGCACGCAGTATTTT
size: NA
J: TRBJ2-3
V: TRBV9
D: NA

CDR3: CASAPNPGQKSNEQFF
DNA: TGTGCTAGTGCCCCTAACCCGGGACAGAAAAGCAATGAGCAGTTCTTC
size: once
J: TRBJ2-1
V: TRBV12-5
D: TRBD1

CDR3: CASSLTGQHNTEAFF
DNA: TGTGCCAGCAGCTTAACCGGACAGCACAACACTGAAGCTTTCTTT
size: NA
J: TRBJ1-1
V: TRBV7-3
D: NA

CDR3: CASSRDRVSSYNEQFF
DNA: TGTGCCAGTAGTAGAGACAGGGTTAGCTCCTACAATGAGCAGTTCTTC
size: NA
J: TRBJ2-1
V: TRBV19
D: TRBD1

CDR3: CASSLNTIYF
DNA: TGTGCCAGCAGTTTAAACACCATATATTTT
size: NA
J: TRBJ1-3
V: TRBV12-3/TRBV12-4
D: NA

CDR3: CASLGEDGYTF
DNA: TGTGCCAGCCTAGGGGAGGATGGCTACACCTTC
size: NA
J: TRBJ1-2
V: TRBV28
D: NA

CDR3: CASSLLATSGELFF
DNA: TGTGCCAGCAGTCTCCTTGCGACTAGCGGGGAGCTGTTTTTT
size: NA
J: TRBJ2-2
V: TRBV28
D: NA

CDR3: CASSMRVTTGELFF
DNA: TGTGCCAGTAGTATGCGGGTCACCACCGGGGAGCTGTTTTTT
size: NA
J: TRBJ2-2
V: TRBV19
D: NA